A selection of T cell receptor beta chains follows, all from one sample in a study of OX40 agonist ivuxolimab in advanced cancers. Profiled with immunoSEQ multiplex PCR; TCRdb holds only in-frame clones, not every one. Here the sample spans around 100,000 clones, about 86% being singletons. The source was CD4+ or CD8+ T cells sorted from blood, collected in a trial of the OX40 agonist ivuxolimab. The receptor set was obtained from an adult with an advanced solid tumor such as melanoma, head and neck, liver or kidney cancer. CDR3s include the opening cysteine and the closing phenylalanine or tryptophan. Fields, in order: CDR3 length, V gene, J gene, CDR3 protein.

13	TRBV9	TRBJ2-3	CASSVAGPGTQYF
15	TRBV6-1	TRBJ1-2	CASSDDGTGGAGYTF
14	TRBV30	TRBJ1-1	CAWSKGQGEMEAFF
15	TRBV5-1	TRBJ2-5	CASSLAGQGGETQYF
12	TRBV4-2	TRBJ1-3	CASSSPRNTIYF
14	TRBV6-5	TRBJ1-2	CASSRQDQGNGYTF
14	TRBV7-3	TRBJ2-5	CASSPGGRGETQYF
18	TRBV11-2	TRBJ2-2	CASSYHPGAVTNTGELFF
12	TRBV7-9	TRBJ1-2	CASSLNGVGYTF
17	TRBV19	TRBJ1-2	CASSIQLNRATTGGYTF
12	TRBV19	TRBJ1-2	CASRDRVYGYTF
11	TRBV28	TRBJ2-7	CASSSTYEQYF
13	TRBV5-4	TRBJ2-6	CASGRSGANVLTF
13	TRBV30	TRBJ1-4	CAWSPGGWEKLFF
13	TRBV10-3	TRBJ1-1	CAISPRLDTEAFF
12	TRBV4-2	TRBJ2-7	CASSQGGDEQYF
13	TRBV5-1	TRBJ2-7	CASSFEGKYEQYF
11	TRBV10-1	TRBJ2-7	CASSDGYEQYF
12	TRBV5-6	TRBJ2-5	CASSTRDETQYF
15	TRBV7-8	TRBJ1-5	CASSQSSAGRQPQHF
16	TRBV11-3	TRBJ2-1	CASSSRTSGSDNEQFF
15	TRBV19	TRBJ1-4	CASSINVQRDEKLFF
14	TRBV9	TRBJ2-7	CASSETTGFYEQYF
15	TRBV4-3	TRBJ2-1	CASSQEESSYNEQFF
14	TRBV7-8	TRBJ2-3	CASSIKWVEDTQYF
12	TRBV29-1	TRBJ2-7	CSARDSDYEQYF
13	TRBV30	TRBJ2-3	CAWIQGSTDTQYF
15	TRBV7-9	TRBJ2-2	CASSLGGASTGELFF
14	TRBV11-3	TRBJ1-6	CASSLEQGGSPLHF
18	TRBV10-3	TRBJ1-5	CAISEPDRGIPSNQPQHF
16	TRBV2	TRBJ1-6	CASSVVPRDRNSPLHF
15	TRBV6-5	TRBJ1-5	CASRSTGGGNQPQHF
15	TRBV5-1	TRBJ2-2	CASRATGANTGELFF
14	TRBV19	TRBJ1-1	CASSIVRGNTEAFF
12	TRBV2	TRBJ2-5	CASSEAAEAQYF
13	TRBV7-2	TRBJ1-1	CASSLWDVSEAFF
17	TRBV4-3	TRBJ2-7	CASSQDSRTSLSGEQYF
14	TRBV2	TRBJ1-5	CASSLTGAYQPQHF
13	TRBV29-1	TRBJ1-1	CSVAGTLNTEAFF
16	TRBV27	TRBJ1-1	CASSPHGVGQNTEAFF